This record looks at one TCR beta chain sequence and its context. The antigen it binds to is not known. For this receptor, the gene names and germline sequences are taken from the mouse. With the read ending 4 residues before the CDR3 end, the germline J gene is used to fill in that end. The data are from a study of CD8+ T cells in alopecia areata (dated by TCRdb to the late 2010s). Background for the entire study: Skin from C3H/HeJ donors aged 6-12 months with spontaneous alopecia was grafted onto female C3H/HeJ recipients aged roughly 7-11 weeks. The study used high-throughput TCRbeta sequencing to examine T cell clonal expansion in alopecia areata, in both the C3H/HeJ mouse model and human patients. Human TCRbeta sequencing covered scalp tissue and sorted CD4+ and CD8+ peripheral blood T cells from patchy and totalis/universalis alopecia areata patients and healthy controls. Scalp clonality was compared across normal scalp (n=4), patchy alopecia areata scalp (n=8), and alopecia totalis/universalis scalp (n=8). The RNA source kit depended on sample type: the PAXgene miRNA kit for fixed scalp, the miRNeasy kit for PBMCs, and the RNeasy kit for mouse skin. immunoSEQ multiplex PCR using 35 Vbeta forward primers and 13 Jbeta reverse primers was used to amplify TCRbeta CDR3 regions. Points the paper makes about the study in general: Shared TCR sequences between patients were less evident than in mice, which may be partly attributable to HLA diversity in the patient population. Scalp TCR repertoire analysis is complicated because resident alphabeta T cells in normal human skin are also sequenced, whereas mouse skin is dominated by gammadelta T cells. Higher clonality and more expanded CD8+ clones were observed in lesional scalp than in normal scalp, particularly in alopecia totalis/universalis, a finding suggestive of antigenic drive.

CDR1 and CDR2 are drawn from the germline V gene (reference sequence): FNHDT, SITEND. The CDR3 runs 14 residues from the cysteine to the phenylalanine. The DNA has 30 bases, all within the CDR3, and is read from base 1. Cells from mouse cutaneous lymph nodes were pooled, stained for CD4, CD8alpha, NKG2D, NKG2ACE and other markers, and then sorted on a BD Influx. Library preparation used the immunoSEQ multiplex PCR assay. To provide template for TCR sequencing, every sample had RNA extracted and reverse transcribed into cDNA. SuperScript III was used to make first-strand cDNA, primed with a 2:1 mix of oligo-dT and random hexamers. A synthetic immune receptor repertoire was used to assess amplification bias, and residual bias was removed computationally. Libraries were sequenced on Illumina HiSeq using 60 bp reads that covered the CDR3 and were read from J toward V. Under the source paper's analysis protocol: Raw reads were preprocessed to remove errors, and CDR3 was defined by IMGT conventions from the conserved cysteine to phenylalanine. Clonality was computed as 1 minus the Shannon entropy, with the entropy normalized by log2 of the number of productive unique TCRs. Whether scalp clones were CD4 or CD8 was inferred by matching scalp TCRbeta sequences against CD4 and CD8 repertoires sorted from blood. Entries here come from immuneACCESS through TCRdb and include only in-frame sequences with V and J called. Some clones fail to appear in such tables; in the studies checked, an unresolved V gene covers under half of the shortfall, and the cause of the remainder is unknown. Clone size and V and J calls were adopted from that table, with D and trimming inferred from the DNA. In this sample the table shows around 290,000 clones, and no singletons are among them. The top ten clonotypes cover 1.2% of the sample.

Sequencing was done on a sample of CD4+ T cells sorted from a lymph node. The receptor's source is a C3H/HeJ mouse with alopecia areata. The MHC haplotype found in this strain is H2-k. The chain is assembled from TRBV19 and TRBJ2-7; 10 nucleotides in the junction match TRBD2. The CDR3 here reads CASSMLDWGYEQYF. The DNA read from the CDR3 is TGTGCCAGCAGTATGCTGGACTGGGGGTAT.